This TCR beta chain is from a study of T-cell reconstitution after alpha-beta-depleted transplantation in children. Broader study findings: It was surviving recipient T cells and thymic progenitors that gave some patients high TCRbeta diversity at day 60. By about two months after transplant, alpha-beta T cells reportedly arose from several hundred graft clones that had expanded. The authors attributed T-cell counts and diversity one year after transplant mostly to newly produced T cells.

A library of TCRbeta sequences, prepared with unique molecular identifiers, was generated. TCRdb re-derived calls from the PCR reads in MiXCR, one entry per CDR3 protein. Among some 300,000 distinct CDR3 sequences listed, around a tenth were seen once. This clonotype was counted many times. Antigen unknown. The TCR comes from a boy in the first two years of life with acute myeloid leukemia, due to receive a stem cell transplant. The sequencing here drew on PBMCs, taken before TCRalphabeta/CD19-depleted stem cell transplant.

In nucleotides, the CDR3 is TGTGCCAGCACCAAAAATAGAGCGATTACCGGGTATCAGCCCCAGCATTTT. Its translation is CASTKNRAITGYQPQHF. The chain carries TRBV28 and TRBJ1-5; D not certain. V was cut by 7 bases and J by 5 bases, with 24 bases left in between. This CDR3 region has 17 residues. In germline, CDR1 is MDHEN, CDR2 SYDVKM.